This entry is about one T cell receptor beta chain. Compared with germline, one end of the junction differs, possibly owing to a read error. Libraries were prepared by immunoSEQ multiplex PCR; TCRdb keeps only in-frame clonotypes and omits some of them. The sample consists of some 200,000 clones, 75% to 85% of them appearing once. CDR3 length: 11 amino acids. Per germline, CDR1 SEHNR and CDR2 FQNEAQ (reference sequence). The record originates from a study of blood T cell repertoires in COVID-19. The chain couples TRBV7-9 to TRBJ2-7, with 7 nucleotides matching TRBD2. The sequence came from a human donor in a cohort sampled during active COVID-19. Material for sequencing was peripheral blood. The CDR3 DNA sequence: TGTGCCAGCAGCCAACCGGGACTATTCTTCTTC. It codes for CASSQPGLFFF.